Presented here are 30 T cell receptor beta chains from one specimen sequenced in a study of shared clonotypes between healthy human individuals. Only in-frame clones appear in the TCRdb table, and some are missing; sequencing was by immunoSEQ multiplex PCR. Among 550,000 to 750,000 clones listed, about 95% were seen once. CD45RO-negative, CCR7-positively selected cells formed the naive CD8 fraction, excluding terminally differentiated effector memory CD45RA+ cells. Material for sequencing was naive CD8+ T cells sorted from blood. These receptors were obtained from a woman in her 30s in good health.

V is TRBV5-1 and J is TRBJ2-7; D gene ambiguous. V gave up 4 bases and J gave up 2 bases, with 13 bases separating them. CDR1 SGHRS and CDR2 YFSETQ come from the germline V gene. This CDR3 has 14 amino acids. The CDR3 region is CASSNRRTAYEQYF. The CDR3 coding sequence is TGCGCCAGCAGCAATCGACGTACGGCCTACGAGCAGTACTTC.

The CDR3 DNA is TGTGCCAGCAGTGCCGGTAGTGGCAGAAGGGAGCAGTACTTC. It yields the protein CASSAGSGRREQYF. The chain combines TRBV25-1 with TRBJ2-7; D gene uncertain. The CDR3 spans 14 residues. Looked up from germline, CDR1 is MGHDK and CDR2 is SYGVNS. Trimming removed 4 bases at V and 7 bases at J, with 17 bases between.

The chain employs TRBV27 and TRBJ2-3, with D unresolved. The CDR3 consists of 15 residues. The germline V gene has CDR1 MNHEY and CDR2 SMNVEV (reference sequence). Deletions cut 6 bases from V and 4 bases from J, with 17 bases between. In DNA, the CDR3 is TGTGCCAGCAGCTACTCCCGAGGAAGCGCAGATACGCAGTATTTT. It yields the protein CASSYSRGSADTQYF.

This sequence joins TRBV5-1 and TRBJ2-2; 11 bases fit TRBD1. Germline V CDR1 and CDR2: SGHRS, YFSETQ. This CDR3 has 17 residues. The V segment lost 5 bases and the J segment 5 bases; nucleotides outside the gene matches: 11. The CDR3 spells CASRASSRDRGTGELFF. The CDR3 coding sequence is TGCGCCAGCAGAGCAAGCTCCCGGGACAGGGGGACCGGGGAGCTGTTTTTT.

This chain joins TRBV6-1 and TRBJ2-4, with TRBD2 matching 9 bases. The CDR3 has 16 residues. V was clipped by 2 bases and J by 1 base; unmatched bases: 3. The germline gives CDR1 MNHNS, CDR2 SASEGT. This chain's CDR3 is CASSEWTSAAKNIQYF. The CDR3 coding sequence is TGTGCCAGCAGTGAATGGACTAGCGCGGCCAAAAACATTCAGTACTTC.

The chain uses TRBV4-1 and TRBJ1-1; unclear D gene. There are 16 residues in the CDR3. The germline gives CDR1 MGHRA, CDR2 YSYEKL. The germline V and J ends were trimmed by 0 bases and 6 bases, with 17 bases remaining between them. CDR3 loop: CASSQEFRGVGAEAFF. CDR3 DNA sequence: TGCGCCAGCAGCCAAGAATTCCGGGGTGTCGGAGCTGAAGCTTTCTTT.

The table lists this clone with a count of one. The chain combines TRBV19 with TRBJ1-1, with D possibly TRBD1 on 5 matching bases. Trimming took off 4 bases at V and 7 bases at J, with 16 bases between the two ends. The CDR3 is 14 residues long. Germline lookup yields CDR1 LNHDA and CDR2 SQIVND (reference sequence). DNA for the CDR3: TGTGCCAGTAGTACTCCGGGACGGACATTTGAAGCTTTCTTT. It specifies CASSTPGRTFEAFF.

V gene TRBV27 combines with J gene TRBJ1-2, with no clear D. This CDR3 is built from 14 residues. CDR1 MNHEY and CDR2 SMNVEV come from the germline V gene (reference sequence). Trimming shortened V by 2 bases and J by 4 bases, and 11 bases separated the two germline ends. The CDR3 DNA reads as TGTGCCAGCAGTTTAACCGGGTATGCCTATGGCTACACCTTC. Its protein product is CASSLTGYAYGYTF.

V is TRBV29-1 and J is TRBJ2-1, with D maybe TRBD2 (5 bases). Germline CDR1 is SQVTM and CDR2 is ANQGSEA. The CDR3 is made up of 14 amino acids. Trimming removed 0 bases from V and 15 bases from J, with 21 bases in between. This chain's CDR3 is CSVEDRLATPYAFF. CDR3 DNA: TGCAGCGTTGAAGATCGGCTAGCCACACCTTACGCGTTCTTC.

This chain links TRBV28 with TRBJ2-1; no firm D call. CDR3 size: 15 residues. Germline lookup yields CDR1 MDHEN and CDR2 SYDVKM. V lost 6 bases and J 0 bases, leaving 12 bases between the germline ends. The CDR3 bases are TGTGCCAGCAGCCAGACCCCGCTCTCCTACAATGAGCAGTTCTTC. Its translation is CASSQTPLSYNEQFF.

The chain carries TRBV29-1 and TRBJ2-3; 7 bases are shared with TRBD2. J gave up 5 bases and V 3 bases, and 8 bases lay outside the gene matches. This CDR3 is built from 14 residues. CDR1 and CDR2 from the germline V gene are SQVTM and ANQGSEA. CDR3 nucleotides: TGCAGCGTTGAGCAGCCCAGGACTAGAGATACGCAGTATTTT. This sequence encodes CSVEQPRTRDTQYF.

The V call is TRBV4-1, the J call TRBJ2-5; TRBD1 matches 7 bases. Germline V gives CDR1 MGHRA, CDR2 YSYEKL. With V trimmed by 0 bases and J by 5 bases, 3 bases remained unmatched. CDR3 length equals 14 residues. This chain's CDR3 is CASSQDRGRETQYF. In nucleotides, the CDR3 is TGCGCCAGCAGCCAAGATAGGGGGCGGGAGACCCAGTACTTC.

The V gene is TRBV9, the J gene TRBJ2-1; D is possibly TRBD1 or TRBD2 (5 bases each). CDR3 length: 15 residues. CDR1 is SGDLS and CDR2 is YYNGEE in the germline V gene. V lost 2 bases, J lost 6 bases, and 15 bases lay in between. The CDR3 is CASSVYSSRGNEQFF. The CDR3 DNA follows: TGTGCCAGCAGCGTTTACTCCTCGAGGGGCAATGAGCAGTTCTTC.

The chain carries TRBV28 and TRBJ1-1; TRBD1 might be the D (5 bases). Germline loops: CDR1 MDHEN, CDR2 SYDVKM. V was pared by 10 bases and J by 5 bases, with 20 bases between. The CDR3 sequence is 14 residues long. The DNA for the CDR3 is TGTGCCACCCGGCGGGACGCAGGATGGACTGAAGCTTTCTTT. Its protein product is CATRRDAGWTEAFF.

The rearrangement joins TRBV7-6 to TRBJ1-5, with D maybe TRBD1 (5 bases). V was trimmed by 5 bases and J by 1 base, leaving 18 bases between them. CDR3 length: 17 residues. The germline CDR1 and CDR2 sequences are SGHVS and FNYEAQ. The CDR3 spells CASSIYWGRRSNQPQHF. CDR3 in DNA: TGTGCCAGCAGCATCTATTGGGGGAGACGAAGCAATCAGCCCCAGCATTTT.

This clone occurred once. This chain links TRBV19 with TRBJ1-2; 9 bases align to TRBD1. This CDR3 is built from 18 residues. V shed 5 bases, J shed 5 bases, and the junction held 18 bases outside the gene matches. Looked up from germline, CDR1 is LNHDA and CDR2 is SQIVND (reference sequence). The CDR3 DNA reads TGTGCCAGTAGTTTGGCCGACCCGGGACAGGGAATGTGGTATGGCTACACCTTC. Protein sequence: CASSLADPGQGMWYGYTF. Using reference TRBV19 and TRBJ1-2 for the parts outside the CDR3, the full variable domain is DGGITQSPKYLFRKEGQNVTLSCEQNLNHDAMYWYRQDPGQGLRLIYYSQIVNDFQKGDIAEGYSVSREKKESFPLTVTSAQKNPTAFYLCASSLADPGQGMWYGYTFGSGTRLTVV.

V and J are TRBV5-1 and TRBJ2-7, with D tentatively TRBD2 (6 bases). Germline CDR1 reads SGHRS; CDR2 reads YFSETQ. Trimming removed 7 bases at V and 1 base at J, with 12 bases between. This CDR3 spans 13 amino acids. Here the CDR3 reads CASARDLSYEQYF. DNA of the CDR3: TGCGCCAGCGCCAGGGACTTATCCTACGAGCAGTACTTC.

The chain employs TRBV5-1 and TRBJ2-3; D assignment may be TRBD1 or TRBD2 (5 bases each). Trimming took 0 bases from V and 5 from J, leaving 10 bases between them. CDR1 and CDR2 from the germline V gene are SGHRS and YFSETQ. The CDR3 sequence is 14 residues long. DNA of the CDR3: TGCGCCAGCAGCTTGGTAGAGGGGTTAGATACGCAGTATTTT. It specifies CASSLVEGLDTQYF.

A single count supports this clone. The chain combines TRBV19 with TRBJ2-3, with TRBD2 identical over 9 bases. V shed 3 bases, J shed 4 bases, and the junction held 8 bases outside the gene matches. CDR3 size: 16 residues. Germline CDR1 is LNHDA and CDR2 is SQIVND (reference sequence). The chain's CDR3 is CASSIWLAGDSDTQYF. The DNA of the CDR3 is TGTGCCAGTAGTATCTGGTTAGCGGGAGATTCAGATACGCAGTATTTT. Complete variable domain (other parts from reference TRBV19 and TRBJ2-3): DGGITQSPKYLFRKEGQNVTLSCEQNLNHDAMYWYRQDPGQGLRLIYYSQIVNDFQKGDIAEGYSVSREKKESFPLTVTSAQKNPTAFYLCASSIWLAGDSDTQYFGPGTRLTVL.

The chain is built from TRBV5-8 and TRBJ2-7; 9 bases agree with TRBD1. The CDR3 covers 14 residues. V lost 4 bases to trimming and J lost 7 bases; unmatched junction nucleotides: 9. CDR1 and CDR2 (germline): SGHTS, YDEGEE. The CDR3 spells CASSRAGQGFEQYF. DNA of the CDR3: TGTGCCAGCAGCCGAGCGGGACAGGGTTTTGAGCAGTACTTC.

The rearrangement uses TRBV29-1 and TRBJ2-1, with 8 bases matching TRBD2. The CDR3 runs 14 residues. The germline V gene has CDR1 SQVTM and CDR2 ANQGSEA. Trimming removed 1 base from V and 1 base from J; junction bases left unmatched: 0. The CDR3 DNA is TGCAGCGTTGAAGGACTAGCGTCCTACAATGAGCAGTTCTTC. This codes for CSVEGLASYNEQFF.

The gene calls are TRBV4-1 and TRBJ1-1, with 8 bases fitting TRBD1. The ends lost 3 bases at V and 5 bases at J; junction bases unmatched: 5. Germline CDR1 reads MGHRA; CDR2 reads YSYEKL. This CDR3 is built from 14 residues. CDR3 nucleotide sequence: TGCGCCAGCAGCCAGTTACAGGGGGGAACTGAAGCTTTCTTT. Its protein is CASSQLQGGTEAFF.

The chain has TRBV4-1 and TRBJ1-5; D perhaps matches TRBD1 (5 bases). Between the trimmed V and J ends, which lost 1 base and 7 bases, there was a span of 14 bases. This CDR3 has 15 residues. CDR1 is MGHRA and CDR2 is YSYEKL in the germline V gene. Here the CDR3 DNA reads TGCGCCAGCAGCCAAGCTCCAGGGTCCCTGCAGCCCCAGCATTTT. This gives the protein CASSQAPGSLQPQHF.

The chain joins TRBV11-2 to TRBJ2-5; 9 bases match TRBD2. Germline V lookup: CDR1 SGHAT, CDR2 FQNNGV. V trimming: 5 bases; J trimming: 2 bases; junction bases outside the gene matches: 9. The CDR3 length is 16 residues. This CDR3 is CASSPRLAELQETQYF. In DNA form, the CDR3 reads TGTGCCAGCAGCCCTAGACTAGCGGAGTTACAAGAGACCCAGTACTTC.

V gene TRBV10-3 combines with J gene TRBJ1-3; possibly TRBD1 for D (6 bases). This CDR3 is 15 amino acids long. CDR1 ENHRY and CDR2 SYGVKD come from the germline V gene. The V end was cut by 6 bases, the J end by 2 bases, with 14 bases between. The CDR3 is CAIREQGFAGNTIYF. Written as DNA, the CDR3 is TGTGCCATCAGAGAACAGGGATTCGCTGGAAACACCATATATTTT.

The rearrangement uses TRBV28 and TRBJ2-7; 9 bases match TRBD1. This CDR3 spans 15 amino acids. From germline, CDR1 is MDHEN and CDR2 SYDVKM. J lost 5 bases, V lost 4 bases, and 9 bases had no gene match. The CDR3 coding sequence is TGTGCCAGCAGTTCAACAGGGGGCTTGACCGACGAGCAGTACTTC. This sequence encodes CASSSTGGLTDEQYF.

The CDR3, as DNA: TGTGCCAGCAGCTTAGTGGGAGCAGTGGGTGAGCAGTACTTC. It codes for CASSLVGAVGEQYF. This chain links TRBV7-8 with TRBJ2-7, with a possible D match to TRBD2 (5 bases). Germline V CDR1 and CDR2: SGHVS, FQNEAQ. The germline V and J ends were trimmed by 1 base and 7 bases, with 14 bases remaining between them. CDR3 length: 14 residues.

V is TRBV30 and J is TRBJ1-4, with D perhaps TRBD1 (5 bases). Germline V gene data show CDR1 as GTSNPN and CDR2 as SVGIG (reference sequence). Trimming left V 0 bases short and J 4 bases short, with 9 bases between. This CDR3 spans 14 amino acids. The CDR3 protein is CAWSVDSRNEKLFF. In DNA, the CDR3 is TGTGCCTGGAGTGTAGACAGTCGTAATGAAAAACTGTTTTTT.

The chain couples TRBV4-1 to TRBJ2-7; D remains unclear. Per the germline V gene, CDR1 is MGHRA and CDR2 is YSYEKL. V lost 4 bases to trimming and J lost 2 bases, with 15 bases between them. CDR3 length: 15 amino acids. The CDR3 coding sequence is TGCGCCAGCAGCCCAAATAGCTTCGATCCCTACGAGCAGTACTTC. It is translated as CASSPNSFDPYEQYF.

This sequence joins TRBV13 and TRBJ2-7, with 7 bases fitting TRBD2. V trimming: 1 base; J trimming: 5 bases; junction bases outside the gene matches: 8. CDR1 and CDR2 (germline): PRHDT, FYEKMQ (reference sequence). The CDR3 sequence is 15 residues long. The CDR3 DNA sequence: TGTGCCAGCAGCTTAGTGAGACTAGCTGTAAACGAGCAGTACTTC. This encodes CASSLVRLAVNEQYF. The full variable domain, its missing parts supplied by reference TRBV13 and TRBJ2-7, is AAGVIQSPRHLIKEKRETATLKCYPIPRHDTVYWYQQGPGQDPQFLISFYEKMQSDKGSIPDRFSAQQFSDYHSELNMSSLELGDSALYFCASSLVRLAVNEQYFGPGTRLTVT.